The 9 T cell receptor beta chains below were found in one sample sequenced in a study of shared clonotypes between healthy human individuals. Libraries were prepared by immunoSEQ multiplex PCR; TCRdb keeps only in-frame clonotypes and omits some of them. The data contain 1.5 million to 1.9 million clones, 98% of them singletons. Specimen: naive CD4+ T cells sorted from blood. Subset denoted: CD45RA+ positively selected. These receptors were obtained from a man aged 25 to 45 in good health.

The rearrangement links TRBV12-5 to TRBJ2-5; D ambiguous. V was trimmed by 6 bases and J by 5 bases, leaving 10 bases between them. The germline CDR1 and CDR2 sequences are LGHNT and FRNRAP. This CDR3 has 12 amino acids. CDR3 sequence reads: CASGSGGETQYF. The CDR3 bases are TGTGCTAGTGGGTCGGGTGGGGAGACCCAGTACTTC.

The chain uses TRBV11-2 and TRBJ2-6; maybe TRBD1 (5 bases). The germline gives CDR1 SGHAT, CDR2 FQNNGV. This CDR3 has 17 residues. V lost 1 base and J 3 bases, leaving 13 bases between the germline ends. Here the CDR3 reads CASSLAGASGGANVLTF. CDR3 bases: TGTGCCAGCAGCTTAGCTGGGGCCTCCGGTGGGGCCAACGTCCTGACTTTC.

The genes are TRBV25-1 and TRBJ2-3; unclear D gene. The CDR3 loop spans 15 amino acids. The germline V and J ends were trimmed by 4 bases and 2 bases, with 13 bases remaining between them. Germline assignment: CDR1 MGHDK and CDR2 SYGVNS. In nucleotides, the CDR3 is TGTGCCAGCAGTGCTTATAGACTTTCCACAGATACGCAGTATTTT. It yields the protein CASSAYRLSTDTQYF. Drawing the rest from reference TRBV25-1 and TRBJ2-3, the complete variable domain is EADIYQTPRYLVIGTGKKITLECSQTMGHDKMYWYQQDPGMELHLIHYSYGVNSTEKGDLSSESTVSRIRTEHFPLTLESARPSHTSQYLCASSAYRLSTDTQYFGPGTRLTVL.

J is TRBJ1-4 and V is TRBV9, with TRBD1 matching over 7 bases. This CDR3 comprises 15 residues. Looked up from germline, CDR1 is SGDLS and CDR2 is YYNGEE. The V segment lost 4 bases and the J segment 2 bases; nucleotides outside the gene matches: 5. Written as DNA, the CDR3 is TGTGCCAGCAGCCCAAGGGGGCATACTAATGAAAAACTGTTTTTT. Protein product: CASSPRGHTNEKLFF.

CDR3 sequence: CSGGTPGLAGDLEQFF. Here the CDR3 DNA reads TGCAGCGGCGGGACCCCGGGACTAGCGGGAGATCTTGAGCAGTTCTTC. The genes are TRBV29-1 and TRBJ2-1; TRBD2 agrees at 14 bases. The germline V gene has CDR1 SQVTM and CDR2 ANQGSEA. The CDR3 loop spans 16 amino acids. Losses at the gene ends were 7 bases for V and 9 bases for J; bases not matched to a gene: 14.

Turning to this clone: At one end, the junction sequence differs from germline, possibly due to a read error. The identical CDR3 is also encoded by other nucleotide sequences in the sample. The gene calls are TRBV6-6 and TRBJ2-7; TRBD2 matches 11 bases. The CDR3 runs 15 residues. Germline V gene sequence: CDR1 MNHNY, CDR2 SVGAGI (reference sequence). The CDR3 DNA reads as TGTGCTAGCATGGGGACTAGCGGAATATCCTACGAGCAGTACTTC. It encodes CASMGTSGISYEQYF.

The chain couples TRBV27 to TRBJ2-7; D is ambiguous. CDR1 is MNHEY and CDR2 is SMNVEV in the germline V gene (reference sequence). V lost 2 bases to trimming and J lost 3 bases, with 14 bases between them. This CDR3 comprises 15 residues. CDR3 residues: CASSLGLGRLYEQYF. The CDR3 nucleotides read TGTGCCAGCAGTTTAGGGCTGGGTCGCCTCTACGAGCAGTACTTC.

CDR3 residues: CASRLTLSAEEKLFF. Here the CDR3 DNA reads TGCGCCAGCAGACTTACCCTAAGCGCGGAGGAAAAACTGTTTTTT. The chain combines TRBV5-1 with TRBJ1-4, with unresolved D. Per germline, CDR1 SGHRS and CDR2 YFSETQ. The CDR3 contains 15 residues. V was clipped by 5 bases and J by 8 bases, with 19 bases between them.

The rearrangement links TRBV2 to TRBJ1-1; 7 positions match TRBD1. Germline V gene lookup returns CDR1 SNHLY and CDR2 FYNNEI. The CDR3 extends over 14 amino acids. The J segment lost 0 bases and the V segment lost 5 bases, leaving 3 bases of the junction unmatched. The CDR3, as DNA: TGTGCCAGCAGTCGGGACAGAATGAACACTGAAGCTTTCTTT. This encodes CASSRDRMNTEAFF.